The T cell receptor beta chain under discussion was sequenced for a study of blood T cell repertoires in COVID-19. The wider study: Material from acute and convalescent COVID-19 was sourced from the United States, Italy and Spain. Nucleic acid was either cDNA or gDNA, and it came from T cells, B-cell-depleted T cells, or PBMCs.

Patients of the Seattle cohort, enrolled during active infection, were followed longitudinally. In the authors' methods: Amplifying reference gene primers gave estimates of nucleated cell counts. Here immunoSEQ multiplex PCR was the method, and the copy in TCRdb shows in-frame clones only, minus some. Clone size and V and J calls were adopted from that table, with D and trimming inferred from the DNA. The sample yields tens of thousands of clones, around 81% seen once. Trimming left V 3 bases short and J 4 bases short, with 9 bases between. This CDR3 has 13 residues. The sequencing sample was made of peripheral blood. The clonotype originates from a man older than 75 with COVID-19, enrolled during active disease. The J gene is TRBJ1-2, the V gene TRBV12-3 or TRBV12-4; no firm D call. The CDR3 coding sequence is TGTGCCAGCAGTTTTCGGGGTTCCTATGGCTACACCTTC. Translated, it gives CASSFRGSYGYTF.